This is a list of T cell receptor beta chains from one sample in a study of T cell repertoires in cytomegalovirus infection. One entry per CDR3 protein results from TCRdb running MiXCR on the reads. The sample lists 150,000 to 200,000 distinct CDR3 sequences; about 20% were seen once. Sequencing used PBMCs. The source of these receptors is a human donor in good health (CMV status not recorded). Some clones in this sample may be carry-over from other donors' samples. Both conserved end residues are part of each CDR3. The order of the fields is J gene, V gene, D gene, clone size, CDR3 protein, CDR3 DNA. D genes are given only for firm matches. Clone size is stated in some rows and not others, as once, few, many or a class when expanded.

>TRBJ2-1|TRBV7-9|.|few
CASSADPGASYNEQFF
TGTGCCAGCAGCGCAGATCCCGGGGCATCCTACAATGAGCAGTTCTTC
>TRBJ2-5|TRBV4-2|.|many
CASSRTSGEETQYF
TGTGCCAGCAGCAGGACGTCGGGGGAAGAGACCCAGTACTTC
>TRBJ2-2|TRBV6-5|.|.
CASKKPGVFEQTGELFF
TGTGCCAGCAAGAAACCAGGAGTCTTCGAACAGACCGGGGAGCTGTTTTTT
>TRBJ1-5|TRBV28|.|.
CASSLEGRRNQPQHF
TGTGCCAGCAGTTTAGAAGGTCGGCGCAATCAGCCCCAGCATTTT
>TRBJ1-5|TRBV6-1|TRBD1|.
CASSGDRNQPQHF
TGTGCCAGCAGTGGGGACAGGAATCAGCCCCAGCATTTT
>TRBJ2-2|TRBV15|.|.
CATSFTPGDMGELFF
TGTGCCACCAGCTTCACCCCCGGGGATATGGGGGAGCTGTTTTTT
>TRBJ2-2|TRBV3-1|TRBD1|once
CASSHEWTGTGELFF
TGTGCCAGCAGCCATGAGTGGACAGGCACCGGGGAGCTGTTTTTT
>TRBJ1-5|TRBV5-1|.|few
CASRISGQSNQPQHF
TGCGCCAGCAGAATTTCAGGACAGAGCAATCAGCCCCAGCATTTT
>TRBJ2-3|TRBV5-1|TRBD1|few
CASSPGTGKRTDTQYF
TGCGCCAGCAGCCCCGGGACAGGGAAGAGGACAGATACGCAGTATTTT
>TRBJ2-7|TRBV4-1|TRBD1|.
CASSPQGARYEQYF
TGCGCCAGCAGCCCACAGGGGGCGAGGTACGAGCAGTACTTC
>TRBJ1-2|TRBV28|.|few
CASSLSGNYGYTF
TGTGCCAGCAGTTTATCAGGGAACTATGGCTACACCTTC
>TRBJ1-6|TRBV4-2|.|few
CASSSPGGGNSPLHF
TGTGCCAGCAGTTCCCCCGGGGGTGGCAATTCACCCCTCCACTTT
>TRBJ2-5|TRBV27|TRBD1|.
CASGPRTGGETQYF
TGTGCCAGCGGGCCGCGGACAGGGGGAGAGACCCAGTACTTC
>TRBJ1-6|TRBV5-6|.|.
CASSPFSGVYNSPLHF
TGTGCCAGCAGCCCGTTTTCCGGTGTCTATAATTCACCCCTCCACTTT
>TRBJ2-3|TRBV19|.|few
CASRTATDTQYF
TGTGCCAGTAGGACAGCCACAGATACGCAGTATTTT
>TRBJ2-1|TRBV7-2|.|many
CASSLDDLAYNEQFF
TGTGCCAGCAGCTTAGATGACTTAGCCTACAATGAGCAGTTCTTC
>TRBJ1-1|TRBV29-1|.|once
CSGARGVNTEAFF
TGCAGCGGGGCCAGGGGAGTGAACACTGAAGCTTTCTTT
>TRBJ2-7|TRBV30|.|.
CAWSVRWGREAARSEQYF
TGTGCCTGGAGTGTACGGTGGGGCAGGGAGGCTGCTCGTTCGGAGCAGTACTTC
>TRBJ2-3|TRBV20-1|.|.
CSAPQDSSLGTDTQYF
TGCAGTGCTCCTCAGGACTCCTCATTGGGCACAGATACGCAGTATTTT
>TRBJ1-1|TRBV29-1|.|.
CSVAPDAGTEAFF
TGCAGCGTTGCCCCTGATGCCGGGACTGAAGCTTTCTTT
>TRBJ1-2|TRBV5-1|TRBD1|.
CASSSRQGANYGYTF
TGCGCCAGCAGCTCGAGACAGGGGGCTAACTATGGCTACACCTTC
>TRBJ2-1|TRBV29-1|TRBD1|.
CSVDRDRGWNEQFF
TGCAGCGTCGACCGGGACAGGGGGTGGAATGAGCAGTTCTTC
>TRBJ2-5|TRBV7-2|TRBD2|many
CASSPGGSIETQYF
TGTGCCAGCAGCCCCGGCGGGAGTATAGAGACCCAGTACTTC
>TRBJ2-1|TRBV7-9|.|many
CASSLVGHPHQVF
TGTGCCAGCAGCTTAGTCGGTCACCCACACCAGGTCTTC
>TRBJ2-2|TRBV7-9|TRBD1|few
CASSSVGGGRSGGELFF
TGTGCCAGCAGCTCTGTAGGGGGCGGCCGAAGCGGCGGGGAGCTGTTTTTT
>TRBJ2-1|TRBV29-1|TRBD2|few
CSVNGLAGYEQFF
TGCAGCGTGAATGGACTAGCCGGCTATGAGCAGTTCTTC
>TRBJ2-7|TRBV7-8|.|many
CASSLGWQEYHEQYF
TGTGCCAGCAGCTTAGGATGGCAGGAGTACCACGAGCAGTACTTC
>TRBJ2-3|TRBV7-9|.|.
CASRMADTQYF
TGTGCCAGCAGGATGGCAGATACGCAGTATTTT
>TRBJ2-5|TRBV7-9|TRBD1|many
CASSSRQGRNQETQYF
TGTGCCAGCAGCAGTAGACAGGGGCGAAACCAAGAGACCCAGTACTTC
>TRBJ2-7|TRBV7-9|.|.
CASSPISYEQYF
TGTGCCAGCAGTCCCATCTCCTACGAGCAGTACTTC
>TRBJ1-1|TRBV5-1|.|.
CASSWSGRDTEAFF
TGCGCCAGCAGCTGGTCCGGGAGGGACACTGAAGCTTTCTTT
>TRBJ2-3|TRBV7-9|.|many
CASSPQGDTQYF
TGTGCCAGCAGCCCACAGGGAGATACGCAGTATTTT
>TRBJ1-5|TRBV23-1|.|.
CASSLDYSNQPQHF
TGCGCCAGCAGTCTGGATTATAGCAATCAGCCCCAGCATTTT
>TRBJ2-5|TRBV6-6|.|.
CASRFRGGREETQYF
TGTGCCAGCAGATTTAGGGGGGGGCGGGAAGAGACCCAGTACTTC
>TRBJ2-7|TRBV7-2|.|many
CASSPGRSSGHYEQYF
TGTGCCAGCAGCCCTGGCCGGAGTAGCGGACACTACGAGCAGTACTTC
>TRBJ2-1|TRBV5-1|TRBD2|few
CASSGGDSTFGQFF
TGCGCCAGCAGCGGGGGGGACTCCACTTTTGGGCAGTTCTTC
>TRBJ1-2|TRBV12-3/TRBV12-4|.|few
CASSPRGGTIPNYGYTF
TGTGCCAGCAGTCCTCGGGGGGGGACCATCCCTAACTATGGCTACACCTTC
>TRBJ1-5|TRBV28|.|many
CASTDTAQPQHF
TGTGCCAGCACCGACACGGCTCAGCCCCAGCATTTT